Listed below are T cell receptor beta chains from one sample, sequenced in a study of T cell responses to AZD1222 COVID-19 vaccine. Method: immunoSEQ multiplex PCR; TCRdb's copy keeps in-frame clones and lacks some. The sample yields 110,000 or so clones, about 86% seen once. The material was peripheral blood, obtained 28 days after the second AZD1222 dose. Every receptor here comes from an adult who received the AZD1222 COVID-19 vaccine. Both conserved end residues are part of each CDR3. Each record gives: CDR3 protein, D gene, V gene. The D gene is left open where the match is weak.

CASSLEFQGASGNTIYF | TRBD1 | TRBV7-7
CASSLALGGGGQPQHF | - | TRBV7-2
CASSQDVREGRIAFF | - | TRBV4-1
CASSTWDRGQGSPLHF | TRBD1 | TRBV19
CASSLAWRRSYNEQFF | - | TRBV7-2
CASSFRTVEKLFF | - | TRBV28
CASSLGGYGGYTF | - | TRBV5-1
CASSSHHSGYIQYF | - | TRBV7-9
CASSRQAVSYNSPLHF | - | TRBV5-1
CASSYEGQLRTEAFF | - | TRBV6-5
CSVATSGGPSKELFF | - | TRBV29-1
CASSPMGTDTQYF | - | TRBV6-2/TRBV6-3
CASSLQGPNTEAFF | - | TRBV7-6
CASSLGTSGGYNEQFF | TRBD2 | TRBV11-1
CASSDGTGLTTEAFF | TRBD1 | TRBV2